The TCR beta chain under discussion was sequenced for a study of blood T cell repertoires in COVID-19. Study details: PBMCs, B-cell-depleted T cells, or T cells were the source of the cDNA or gDNA that made up the material.

Method: immunoSEQ multiplex PCR; TCRdb's copy keeps in-frame clones and lacks some. The repertoire includes 80,000 to 100,000 clones, 80% of them detected once, and approximately 10% sits in the top ten. Germline V gene sequence: CDR1 SGHDT, CDR2 YYEEEE. This CDR3 is 15 amino acids long. V was clipped by 4 bases and J by 6 bases; unmatched bases: 9. This chain connects TRBV5-6 to TRBJ1-4; TRBD1 aligns across 7 bases. Specimen: peripheral blood. The receptor's source is a woman in her seventies with acute or convalescent COVID-19. CDR3 nucleotides: TGTGCCAGCAGCGACACAGGGGTTGGGCATGAAAAACTGTTTTTT. It codes for CASSDTGVGHEKLFF.